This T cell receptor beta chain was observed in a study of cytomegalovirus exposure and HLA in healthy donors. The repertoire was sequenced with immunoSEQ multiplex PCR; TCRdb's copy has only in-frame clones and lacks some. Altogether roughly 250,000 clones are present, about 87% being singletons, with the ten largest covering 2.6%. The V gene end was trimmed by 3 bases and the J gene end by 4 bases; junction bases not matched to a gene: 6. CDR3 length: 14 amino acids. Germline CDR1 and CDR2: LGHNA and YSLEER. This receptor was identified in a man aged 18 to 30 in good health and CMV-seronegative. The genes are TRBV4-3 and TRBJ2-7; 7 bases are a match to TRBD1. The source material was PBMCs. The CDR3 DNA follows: TGCGCCAGCAGCCATAGGGGACAGACATACGAGCAGTACTTC. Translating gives CASSHRGQTYEQYF.